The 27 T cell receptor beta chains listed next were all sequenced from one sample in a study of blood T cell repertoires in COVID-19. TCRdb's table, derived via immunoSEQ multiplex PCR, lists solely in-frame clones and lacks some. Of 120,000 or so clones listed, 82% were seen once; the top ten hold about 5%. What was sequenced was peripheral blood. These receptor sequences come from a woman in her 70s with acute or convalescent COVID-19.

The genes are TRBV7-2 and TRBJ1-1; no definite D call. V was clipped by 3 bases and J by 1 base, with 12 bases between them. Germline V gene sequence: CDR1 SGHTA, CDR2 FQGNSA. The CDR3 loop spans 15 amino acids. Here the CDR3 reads CASSFERGSNTEAFF. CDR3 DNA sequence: TGTGCCAGCAGCTTTGAGCGGGGATCGAACACTGAAGCTTTCTTT.

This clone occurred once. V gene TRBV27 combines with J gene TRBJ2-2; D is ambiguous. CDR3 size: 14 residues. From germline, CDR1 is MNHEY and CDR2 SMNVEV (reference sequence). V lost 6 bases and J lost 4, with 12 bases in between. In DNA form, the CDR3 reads TGTGCCAGCAGATCCATCTCCGGCACCGGGGAGCTGTTTTTT. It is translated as CASRSISGTGELFF.

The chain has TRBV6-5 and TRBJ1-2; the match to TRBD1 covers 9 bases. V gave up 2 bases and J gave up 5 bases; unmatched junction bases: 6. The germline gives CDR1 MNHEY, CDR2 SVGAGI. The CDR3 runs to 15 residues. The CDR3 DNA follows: TGTGCCAGCAGTTACGCAACAGGGGGCGGGTATGGCTACACCTTC. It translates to CASSYATGGGYGYTF.

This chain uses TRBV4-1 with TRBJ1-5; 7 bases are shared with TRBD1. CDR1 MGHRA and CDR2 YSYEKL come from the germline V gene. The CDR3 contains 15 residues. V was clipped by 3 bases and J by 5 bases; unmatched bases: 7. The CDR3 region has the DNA TGCGCCAGCAGCCAGGGGGACAGAAGGTATCAGCCCCAGCATTTT. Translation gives CASSQGDRRYQPQHF.

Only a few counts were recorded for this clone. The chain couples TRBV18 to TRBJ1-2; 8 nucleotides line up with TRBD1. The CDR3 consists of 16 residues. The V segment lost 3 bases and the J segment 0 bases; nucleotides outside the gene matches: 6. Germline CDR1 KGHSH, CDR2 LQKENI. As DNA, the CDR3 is TGTGCCAGCTCACCGGACAGGGCGCGAACTAACTATGGCTACACCTTC. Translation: CASSPDRARTNYGYTF.

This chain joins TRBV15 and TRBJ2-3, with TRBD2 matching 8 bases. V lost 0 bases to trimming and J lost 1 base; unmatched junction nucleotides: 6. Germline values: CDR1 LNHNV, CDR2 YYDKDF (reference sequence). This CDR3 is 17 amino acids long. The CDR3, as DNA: TGTGCCACCAGCAGAGATCCGGTCGGGAGGGGCACAGATACGCAGTATTTT. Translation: CATSRDPVGRGTDTQYF.

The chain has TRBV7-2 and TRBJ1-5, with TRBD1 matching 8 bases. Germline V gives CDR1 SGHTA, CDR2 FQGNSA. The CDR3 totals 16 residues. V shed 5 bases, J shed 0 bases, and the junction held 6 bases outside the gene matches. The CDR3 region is CASSRTGTYSNQPQHF. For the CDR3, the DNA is TGTGCCAGCAGCAGGACAGGGACTTATAGCAATCAGCCCCAGCATTTT. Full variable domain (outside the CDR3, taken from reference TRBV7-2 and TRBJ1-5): GAGVSQSPSNKVTEKGKDVELRCDPISGHTALYWYRQSLGQGLEFLIYFQGNSAPDKSGLPSDRFSAERTGGSVSTLTIQRTQQEDSAVYLCASSRTGTYSNQPQHFGDGTRLSIL.

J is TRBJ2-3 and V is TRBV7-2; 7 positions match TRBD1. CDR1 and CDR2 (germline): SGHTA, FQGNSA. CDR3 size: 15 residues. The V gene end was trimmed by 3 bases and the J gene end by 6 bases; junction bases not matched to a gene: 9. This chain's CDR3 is CASSLNGQAGDTQYF. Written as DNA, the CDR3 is TGTGCCAGCAGCTTGAATGGACAGGCCGGGGATACGCAGTATTTT.

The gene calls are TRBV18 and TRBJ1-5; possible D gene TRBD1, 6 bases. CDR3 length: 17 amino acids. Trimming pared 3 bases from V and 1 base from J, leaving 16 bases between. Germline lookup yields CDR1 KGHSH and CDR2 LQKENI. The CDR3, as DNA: TGTGCCAGCTCACCGACCGGCACAGGGATGAGCAATCAGCCCCAGCATTTT. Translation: CASSPTGTGMSNQPQHF.

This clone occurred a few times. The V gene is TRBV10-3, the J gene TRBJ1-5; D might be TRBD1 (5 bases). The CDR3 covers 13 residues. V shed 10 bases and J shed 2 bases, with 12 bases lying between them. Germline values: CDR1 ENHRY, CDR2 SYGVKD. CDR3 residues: CATYGGGNQPQHF. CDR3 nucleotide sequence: TGTGCCACCTACGGGGGAGGCAATCAGCCCCAGCATTTT.

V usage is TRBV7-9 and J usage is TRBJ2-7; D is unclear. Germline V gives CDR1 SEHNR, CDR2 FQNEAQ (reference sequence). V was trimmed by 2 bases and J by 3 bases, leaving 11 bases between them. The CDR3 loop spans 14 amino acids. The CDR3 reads CASSLQTPYYEQYF. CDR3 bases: TGTGCCAGCAGCTTACAGACTCCCTACTACGAGCAGTACTTC.

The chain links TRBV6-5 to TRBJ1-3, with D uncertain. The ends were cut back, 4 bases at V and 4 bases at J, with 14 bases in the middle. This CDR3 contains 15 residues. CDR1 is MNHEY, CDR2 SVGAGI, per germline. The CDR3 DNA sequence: TGTGCCAGCAGTTCCGGGTTCCTCTTGGGAAACACCATATATTTT. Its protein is CASSSGFLLGNTIYF.

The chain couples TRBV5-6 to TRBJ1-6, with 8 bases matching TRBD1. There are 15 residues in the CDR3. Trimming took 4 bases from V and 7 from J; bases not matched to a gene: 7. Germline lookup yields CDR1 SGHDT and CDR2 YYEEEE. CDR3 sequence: CASSEDRGRNSPLHF. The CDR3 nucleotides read TGTGCCAGCAGCGAAGACAGGGGCCGAAATTCACCCCTCCACTTT.

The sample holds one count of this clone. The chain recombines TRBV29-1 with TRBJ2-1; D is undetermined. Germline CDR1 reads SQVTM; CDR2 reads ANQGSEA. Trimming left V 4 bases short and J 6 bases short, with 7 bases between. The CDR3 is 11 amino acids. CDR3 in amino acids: CSVVGVNEQFF. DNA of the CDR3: TGCAGCGTTGTAGGAGTCAATGAGCAGTTCTTC.

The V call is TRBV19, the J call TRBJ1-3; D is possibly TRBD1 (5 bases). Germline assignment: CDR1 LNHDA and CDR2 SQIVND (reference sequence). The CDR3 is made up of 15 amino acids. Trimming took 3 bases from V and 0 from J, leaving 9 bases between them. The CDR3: CASSIRVLSGNTIYF. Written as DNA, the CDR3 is TGTGCCAGTAGTATCAGGGTCCTCTCTGGAAACACCATATATTTT. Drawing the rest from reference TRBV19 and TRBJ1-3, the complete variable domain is DGGITQSPKYLFRKEGQNVTLSCEQNLNHDAMYWYRQDPGQGLRLIYYSQIVNDFQKGDIAEGYSVSREKKESFPLTVTSAQKNPTAFYLCASSIRVLSGNTIYFGEGSWLTVV.

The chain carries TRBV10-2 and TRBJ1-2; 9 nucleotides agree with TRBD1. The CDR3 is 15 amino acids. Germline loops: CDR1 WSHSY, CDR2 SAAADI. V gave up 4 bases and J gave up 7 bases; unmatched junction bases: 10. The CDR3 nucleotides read TGCGCCAGCAGTGGGGGGACAGGGAGGTTATCTGGCTACACCTTC. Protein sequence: CASSGGTGRLSGYTF.

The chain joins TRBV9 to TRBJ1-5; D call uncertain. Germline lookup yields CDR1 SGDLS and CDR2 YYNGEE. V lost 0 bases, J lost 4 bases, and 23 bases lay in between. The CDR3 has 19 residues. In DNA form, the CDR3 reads TGTGCCAGCAGCGTAGTCCAACCCCCTCCCAGGTCCTGGAATCAGCCCCAGCATTTT. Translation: CASSVVQPPPRSWNQPQHF.

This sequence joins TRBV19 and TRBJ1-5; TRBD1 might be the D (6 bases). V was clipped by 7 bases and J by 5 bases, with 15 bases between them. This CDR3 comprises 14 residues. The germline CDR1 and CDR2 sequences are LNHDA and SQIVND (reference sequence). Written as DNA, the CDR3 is TGTGCCAGTAAGGACAGCTCCATAGATCAGCCCCAGCATTTT. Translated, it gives CASKDSSIDQPQHF. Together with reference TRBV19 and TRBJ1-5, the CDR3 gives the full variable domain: DGGITQSPKYLFRKEGQNVTLSCEQNLNHDAMYWYRQDPGQGLRLIYYSQIVNDFQKGDIAEGYSVSREKKESFPLTVTSAQKNPTAFYLCASKDSSIDQPQHFGDGTRLSIL.

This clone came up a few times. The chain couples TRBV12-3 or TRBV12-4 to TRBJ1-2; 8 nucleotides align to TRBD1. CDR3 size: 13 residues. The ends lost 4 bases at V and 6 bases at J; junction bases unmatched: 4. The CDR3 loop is CASSSWTGNGYTF. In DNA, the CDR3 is TGTGCCAGCAGTTCCTGGACAGGGAATGGCTACACCTTC.

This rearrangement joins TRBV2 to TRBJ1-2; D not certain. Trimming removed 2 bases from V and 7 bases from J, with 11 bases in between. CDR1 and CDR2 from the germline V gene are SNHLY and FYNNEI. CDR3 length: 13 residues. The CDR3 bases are TGTGCCAGCAGTGAAAGGGCGGCGGGTGGCTACACCTTC. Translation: CASSERAAGGYTF.

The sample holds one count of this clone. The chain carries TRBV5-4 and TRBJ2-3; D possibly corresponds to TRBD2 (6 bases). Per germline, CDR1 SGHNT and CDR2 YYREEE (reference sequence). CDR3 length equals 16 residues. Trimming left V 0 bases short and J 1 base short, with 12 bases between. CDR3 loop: CASSLAIASGTDTQYF. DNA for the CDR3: TGTGCCAGCAGCTTGGCCATTGCTAGCGGCACAGATACGCAGTATTTT.

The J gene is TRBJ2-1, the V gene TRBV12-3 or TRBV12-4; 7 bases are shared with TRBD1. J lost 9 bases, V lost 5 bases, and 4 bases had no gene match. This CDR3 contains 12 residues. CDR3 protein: CASSTGVTEQFF. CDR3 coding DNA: TGTGCCAGCAGTACAGGGGTGACTGAGCAGTTCTTC.

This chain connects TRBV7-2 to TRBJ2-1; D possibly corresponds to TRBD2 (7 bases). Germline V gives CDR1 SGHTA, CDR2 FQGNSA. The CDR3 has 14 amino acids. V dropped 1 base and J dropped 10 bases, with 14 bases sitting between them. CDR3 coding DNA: TGTGCCAGCAGCTTAGTAGCGGCGGGGGCGGAGCAGTTCTTC. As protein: CASSLVAAGAEQFF. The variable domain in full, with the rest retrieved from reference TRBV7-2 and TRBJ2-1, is GAGVSQSPSNKVTEKGKDVELRCDPISGHTALYWYRQSLGQGLEFLIYFQGNSAPDKSGLPSDRFSAERTGGSVSTLTIQRTQQEDSAVYLCASSLVAAGAEQFFGPGTRLTVL.

DNA for the CDR3: TGCGCCAGCAGCTTGGGCCAGACAGGGCCTAATGAAAAACTGTTTTTT. Translated, it gives CASSLGQTGPNEKLFF. This chain links TRBV5-1 with TRBJ1-4, with TRBD1 matching over 7 bases. V gave up 0 bases and J gave up 3 bases; unmatched junction bases: 5. The CDR3 totals 16 residues. Germline lookup yields CDR1 SGHRS and CDR2 YFSETQ.

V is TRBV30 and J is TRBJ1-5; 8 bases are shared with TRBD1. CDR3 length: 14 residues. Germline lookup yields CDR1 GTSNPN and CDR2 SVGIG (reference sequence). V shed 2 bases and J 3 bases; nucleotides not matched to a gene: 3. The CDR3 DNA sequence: TGTGCCTGGAGTCGGACAGGGAACAATCAGCCCCAGCATTTT. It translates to CAWSRTGNNQPQHF.

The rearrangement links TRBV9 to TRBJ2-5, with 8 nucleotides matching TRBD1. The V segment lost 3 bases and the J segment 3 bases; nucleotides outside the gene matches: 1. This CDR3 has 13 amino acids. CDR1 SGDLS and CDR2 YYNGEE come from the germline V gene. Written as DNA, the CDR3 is TGTGCCAGCAGCGCGGACAGGGAAGAGACCCAGTACTTC. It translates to CASSADREETQYF.

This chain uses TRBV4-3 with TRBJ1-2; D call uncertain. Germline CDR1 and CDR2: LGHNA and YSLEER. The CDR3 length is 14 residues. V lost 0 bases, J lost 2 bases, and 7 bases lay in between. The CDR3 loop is CASSQDRGNYGYTF. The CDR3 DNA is TGCGCCAGCAGCCAAGATCGGGGAAACTATGGCTACACCTTC.